The 19 T cell receptor beta chains presented below share a single source sample, sequenced in a study of shared clonotypes between healthy human individuals. TCRdb's table, derived via immunoSEQ multiplex PCR, lists solely in-frame clones and lacks some. This sample has around 2.1 million clones; approximately 94% occur once, and the top ten carry 0.1% to 0.15%. Sequenced material: naive CD4+ T cells sorted from blood. Subset indicated: CD45RA+ positively selected. The receptors stem from a young man in good health.

Concerning this clone itself: The sample carries other DNA sequences with the same CDR3. This chain links TRBV5-1 with TRBJ2-7; D might be TRBD2 (5 bases). Germline V gives CDR1 SGHRS, CDR2 YFSETQ. This CDR3 comprises 12 residues. Trimming took off 3 bases at V and 6 bases at J, with 10 bases between the two ends. This chain's CDR3 is CASSSGIAEQYF. CDR3 sequence (DNA): TGCGCCAGCAGCTCCGGGATTGCCGAGCAGTACTTC.

This rearrangement joins TRBV7-2 to TRBJ1-2; D remains unclear. This CDR3 is built from 14 residues. Germline V CDR1 and CDR2: SGHTA, FQGNSA. The germline V and J ends were trimmed by 5 bases and 4 bases, with 14 bases remaining between them. The CDR3 bases are TGTGCCAGCAGCGAGGCGCTGGGCCTCTATGGCTACACCTTC. The encoded protein is CASSEALGLYGYTF.

The chain recombines TRBV7-2 with TRBJ2-7, with D perhaps being TRBD1 or TRBD2 (6 bases each). There are 14 residues in the CDR3. Germline values: CDR1 SGHTA, CDR2 FQGNSA. Trimming shortened V by 1 base and J by 5 bases, and 12 bases separated the two germline ends. The CDR3, as DNA: TGTGCCAGCAGCTTAGGAGGGGGGAACAACGAGCAGTACTTC. Translated, it gives CASSLGGGNNEQYF.

This clone showed up just once. The genes are TRBV5-1 and TRBJ1-1; no clear D. The V gene lost 7 bases and the J gene lost 2 bases, with 6 bases spanning the gap. The CDR3 has 11 amino acids. The germline CDR1 and CDR2 sequences are SGHRS and YFSETQ. CDR3 DNA: TGCGCCAGCGCGGGCAACACTGAAGCTTTCTTT. Protein: CASAGNTEAFF.

In this sample, this clone turned up once. The V gene is TRBV27, the J gene TRBJ2-7; 9 bases are shared with TRBD2. The V segment lost 6 bases and the J segment 2 bases; nucleotides outside the gene matches: 8. The V gene's germline CDR1 is MNHEY and CDR2 SMNVEV (reference sequence). The CDR3 consists of 15 residues. The CDR3 sequence is CASSPKRTSAYEQYF. The CDR3 DNA sequence: TGTGCCAGCAGCCCTAAACGGACTAGCGCCTACGAGCAGTACTTC.

The rearrangement uses TRBV5-1 and TRBJ1-6; no clear D. The V end was cut by 3 bases, the J end by 3 bases, with 7 bases between. Looked up from germline, CDR1 is SGHRS and CDR2 is YFSETQ. This CDR3 is 14 amino acids long. CDR3 amino acids: CASSYGIYNSPLHF. CDR3 bases: TGCGCCAGCAGCTACGGGATCTATAATTCACCCCTCCACTTT.

The chain uses TRBV18 and TRBJ1-2; 8 bases map to TRBD1. Per the germline V gene, CDR1 is KGHSH and CDR2 is LQKENI. V was clipped by 4 bases and J by 6 bases; unmatched bases: 16. The CDR3 is 17 residues long. DNA of the CDR3: TGTGCCAGCTCACAGGGCACCCGGGACAGGTCCTTCAATGGCTACACCTTC. Amino acid sequence: CASSQGTRDRSFNGYTF.

This chain uses TRBV2 with TRBJ2-2; TRBD2 matches 10 bases. Trimming at V came to 1 base and at J to 6 bases, leaving 14 bases not matched to a gene. CDR3 length: 19 residues. CDR1 is SNHLY, CDR2 FYNNEI, per germline. CDR3 in amino acids: CASSEEGHSSGSMPGELFF. CDR3 coding DNA: TGTGCCAGCAGTGAAGAGGGCCACTCTAGCGGGAGTATGCCCGGGGAGCTGTTTTTT.

The chain carries TRBV6-5 and TRBJ2-7; 7 bases align to TRBD2. V lost 0 bases, J lost 4 bases, and 9 bases stayed unmatched. The CDR3 loop spans 16 amino acids. The germline gives CDR1 MNHEY, CDR2 SVGAGI. This CDR3 is CASSYSGGKASYEQYF. Written as DNA, the CDR3 is TGTGCCAGCAGTTACTCGGGGGGGAAGGCATCGTACGAGCAGTACTTC.

The CDR3 DNA reads as TGCGCCAGCAGCCTAACAGGGGCCGAGAAGCAGTACTTC. It yields the protein CASSLTGAEKQYF. The V call is TRBV4-1, the J call TRBJ2-7; TRBD1 aligns across 7 bases. The CDR3 loop spans 13 amino acids. The germline V gene has CDR1 MGHRA and CDR2 YSYEKL. The J segment lost 8 bases and the V segment lost 4 bases, leaving 8 bases of the junction unmatched.

This rearrangement joins TRBV7-6 to TRBJ2-7; 9 nucleotides match TRBD2. This CDR3 has 16 residues. Losses at the gene ends were 4 bases for V and 2 bases for J; bases not matched to a gene: 9. Per germline, CDR1 SGHVS and CDR2 FNYEAQ. DNA of the CDR3: TGTGCCAGCAGCTACCATAGCGGGAGTCCGGCCTACGAGCAGTACTTC. Protein product: CASSYHSGSPAYEQYF.

The chain uses TRBV2 and TRBJ2-2; D remains unclear. Trimming took off 7 bases at V and 4 bases at J, with 10 bases between the two ends. Germline V gives CDR1 SNHLY, CDR2 FYNNEI. This CDR3 region has 13 residues. This chain's CDR3 is CASMGMGTGELFF. In nucleotides, the CDR3 is TGTGCCAGCATGGGGATGGGCACCGGGGAGCTGTTTTTT.

The sample holds a few counts of this clone. The chain recombines TRBV30 with TRBJ1-2; D may be TRBD1 (6 bases). The V and J ends lost 4 bases and 4 bases respectively, with 13 bases between them. Per germline, CDR1 GTSNPN and CDR2 SVGIG (reference sequence). CDR3 size: 13 residues. The CDR3 here is CAWTITGIYGYTF. CDR3 DNA: TGTGCCTGGACCATAACAGGGATCTATGGCTACACCTTC. Full variable domain (outside the CDR3, taken from reference TRBV30 and TRBJ1-2): SQTIHQWPATLVQPVGSPLSLECTVEGTSNPNLYWYRQAAGRGLQLLFYSVGIGQISSEVPQNLSASRPQDRQFILSSKKLLLSDSGFYLCAWTITGIYGYTFGSGTRLTVV.

This clone appeared once. The chain recombines TRBV7-2 with TRBJ2-7; TRBD2 matches at 16 bases. CDR3 length: 17 amino acids. V lost 6 bases and J lost 3; bases outside the gene matches: 8. Germline CDR1 is SGHTA and CDR2 is FQGNSA. This CDR3 reads CASRLGLAGGGNYEQYF. The CDR3 DNA is TGTGCCAGCAGGCTGGGACTAGCGGGAGGGGGGAACTACGAGCAGTACTTC. The entire variable domain, with the rest obtained from reference TRBV7-2 and TRBJ2-7, is as follows: GAGVSQSPSNKVTEKGKDVELRCDPISGHTALYWYRQSLGQGLEFLIYFQGNSAPDKSGLPSDRFSAERTGGSVSTLTIQRTQQEDSAVYLCASRLGLAGGGNYEQYFGPGTRLTVT.

This chain joins TRBV7-8 and TRBJ2-1; unclear D gene. The CDR3 runs to 18 residues. Trimming cost V 5 bases and J 1 base, with 21 bases left between them. Germline CDR1 SGHVS, CDR2 FQNEAQ. This chain's CDR3 is CASSPKLVPTASYNEQFF. In DNA, the CDR3 is TGTGCCAGCAGCCCCAAACTCGTGCCGACGGCTTCCTACAATGAGCAGTTCTTC.

A remark on this clone: Other DNA sequences in the same sample also yield this CDR3. V usage is TRBV30 and J usage is TRBJ1-1, with 7 nucleotides matching TRBD1. The V gene's germline CDR1 is GTSNPN and CDR2 SVGIG (reference sequence). The length of the CDR3 is 13 residues. The V and J ends lost 3 bases and 1 base, in that order; junction bases with no gene match: 2. CDR3 DNA: TGTGCCTGGAGGCCAGGGGGGAACACTGAAGCTTTCTTT. It specifies CAWRPGGNTEAFF.

The chain combines TRBV7-2 with TRBJ2-7; 8 positions match TRBD2. V lost 0 bases to trimming and J lost 4 bases; unmatched junction nucleotides: 14. The germline V gene has CDR1 SGHTA and CDR2 FQGNSA. The length of the CDR3 is 18 residues. The DNA for the CDR3 is TGTGCCAGCAGCTTAGCGCAGAGGGGCAGCGGGGGATTATACGAGCAGTACTTC. Its protein is CASSLAQRGSGGLYEQYF. Looking up the rest from reference TRBV7-2 and TRBJ2-7 gives the full variable domain: GAGVSQSPSNKVTEKGKDVELRCDPISGHTALYWYRQSLGQGLEFLIYFQGNSAPDKSGLPSDRFSAERTGGSVSTLTIQRTQQEDSAVYLCASSLAQRGSGGLYEQYFGPGTRLTVT.

V gene TRBV6-1 combines with J gene TRBJ1-1; D gene unclear. Looked up from germline, CDR1 is MNHNS and CDR2 is SASEGT. The ends were cut back, 3 bases at V and 4 bases at J, with 3 bases in the middle. This CDR3 is built from 11 residues. The CDR3 DNA reads as TGTGCCAGCAGTGATGTCACTGAAGCTTTCTTT. Protein sequence: CASSDVTEAFF.

As for this clone: This CDR3 is also generated by other DNA sequences in the sample. This chain links TRBV18 with TRBJ2-7, with D unresolved. Germline loops: CDR1 KGHSH, CDR2 LQKENI. The CDR3 spans 13 residues. The ends were cut back, 0 bases at V and 3 bases at J, with 6 bases in the middle. The CDR3 DNA reads TGTGCCAGCTCACCACCGAACGGCTACGAGCAGTACTTC. It specifies CASSPPNGYEQYF. Variable domain in full (rest from reference TRBV18 and TRBJ2-7): NAGVMQNPRHLVRRRGQEARLRCSPMKGHSHVYWYRQLPEEGLKFMVYLQKENIIDESGMPKERFSAEFPKEGPSILRIQQVVRGDSAAYFCASSPPNGYEQYFGPGTRLTVT.